This TCR beta chain was documented in a study of cytomegalovirus exposure and HLA in healthy donors. Findings of the study overall: The HLA-A and HLA-B alleles of most subjects were reportedly predicted accurately from TCR beta sequences.

Per the germline V gene, CDR1 is SEHNR and CDR2 is FQNEAQ (reference sequence). The CDR3 contains 16 residues. With 5 bases removed from V and 4 bases from J, the gap between germline ends came to 18 bases. Turning to this clone: Antigen unknown.

PCR used 60 Vbeta primers and 13 Jbeta primers. Assay: immunoSEQ multiplex PCR; the TCRdb copy retains only in-frame clones and omits some. The sample shows fewer than 200,000 clones, roughly 80% of them seen only once. The receptor's source is a woman in her late teens or twenties in good health and CMV-seronegative. The chain couples TRBV7-9 to TRBJ2-1, with D perhaps matching TRBD2 (5 bases). The sequenced material came from PBMCs. The CDR3 here is CASSPLDYTDYNEQFF. CDR3 DNA: TGTGCCAGCAGCCCACTAGACTATACTGATTACAATGAGCAGTTCTTC.